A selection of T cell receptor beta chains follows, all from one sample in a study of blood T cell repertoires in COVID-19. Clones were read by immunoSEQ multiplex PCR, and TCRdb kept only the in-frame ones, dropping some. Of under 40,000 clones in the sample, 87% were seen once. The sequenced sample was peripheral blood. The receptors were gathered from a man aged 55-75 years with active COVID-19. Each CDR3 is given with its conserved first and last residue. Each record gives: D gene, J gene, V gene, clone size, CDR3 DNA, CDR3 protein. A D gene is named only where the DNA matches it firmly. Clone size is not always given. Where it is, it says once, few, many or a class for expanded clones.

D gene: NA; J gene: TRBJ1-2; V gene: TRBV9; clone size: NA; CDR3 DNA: TGTGCCAGCAGCGAGGGACAAGCAAATGACTATGGCTACACCTTC; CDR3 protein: CASSEGQANDYGYTF
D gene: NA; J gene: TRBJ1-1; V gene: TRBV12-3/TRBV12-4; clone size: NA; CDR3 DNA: TGTGCCAGCCAGTTAATGAACACTGAAGCTTTCTTT; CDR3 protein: CASQLMNTEAFF
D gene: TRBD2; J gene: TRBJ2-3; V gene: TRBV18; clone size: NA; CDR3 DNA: TGTGCCAGCTCCTTTGGACTAGCGGGGGGCTTAAGCACAGATACGCAGTATTTT; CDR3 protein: CASSFGLAGGLSTDTQYF
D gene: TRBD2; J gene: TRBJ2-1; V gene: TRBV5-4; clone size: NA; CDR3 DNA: TGTGCCAGCAGCGACTCGGGGGGGAAATCCTACAATGAGCAGTTCTTC; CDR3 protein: CASSDSGGKSYNEQFF
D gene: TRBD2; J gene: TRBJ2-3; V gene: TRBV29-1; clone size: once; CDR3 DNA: TGCAGCGTGGCCGGGACTAGCGGGGGGGACACAGATACGCAGTATTTT; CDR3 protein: CSVAGTSGGDTDTQYF
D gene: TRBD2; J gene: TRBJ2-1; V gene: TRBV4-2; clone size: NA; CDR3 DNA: TGTGCCAGCAGCCAAGATCTGCGCGGGGGGGCCGGGCAGTTCTTC; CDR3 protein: CASSQDLRGGAGQFF
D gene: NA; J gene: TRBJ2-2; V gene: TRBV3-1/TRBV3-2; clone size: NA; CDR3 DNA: TGTGCCAGCAGCCAAGGCCAACGGGGTCGTAACACCGGGGAGCTGTTTTTT; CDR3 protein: CASSQGQRGRNTGELFF
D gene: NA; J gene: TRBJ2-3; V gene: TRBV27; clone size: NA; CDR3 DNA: TGTGCCAGCAACCTTCAGGGCGCAGATACGCAGTATTTT; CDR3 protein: CASNLQGADTQYF
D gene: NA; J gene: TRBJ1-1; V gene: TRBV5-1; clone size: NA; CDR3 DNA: TGCGCCAGCAGCTTGGCCCCCACACCGAACACTGAAGCTTTCTTT; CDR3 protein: CASSLAPTPNTEAFF
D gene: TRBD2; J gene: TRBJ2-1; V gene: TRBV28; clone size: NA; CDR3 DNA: TGTGCCAGCGTACTAGCGGGAGAAGGCAATGAGCAGTTCTTC; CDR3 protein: CASVLAGEGNEQFF
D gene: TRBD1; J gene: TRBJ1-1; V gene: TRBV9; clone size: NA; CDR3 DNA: TGTGCCAGCACCGCCGGACAGGGTGGGACTGAAGCTTTCTTT; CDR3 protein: CASTAGQGGTEAFF
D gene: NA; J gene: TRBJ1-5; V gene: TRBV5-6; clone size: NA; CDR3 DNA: TGTGCCAGCAGCTTGGAGGGGCTCAGCAATCAGCCCCAGCATTTT; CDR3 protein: CASSLEGLSNQPQHF
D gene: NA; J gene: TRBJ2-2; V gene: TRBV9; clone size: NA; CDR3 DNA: TGTGCCAGCAGCTCCGGACAAGTACTCAACACCGGGGAGCTGTTTTTT; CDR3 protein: CASSSGQVLNTGELFF
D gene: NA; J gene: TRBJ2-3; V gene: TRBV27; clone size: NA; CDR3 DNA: TGTGCCAGCAGAACAGCTAGCACAGATACGCAGTATTTT; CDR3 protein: CASRTASTDTQYF
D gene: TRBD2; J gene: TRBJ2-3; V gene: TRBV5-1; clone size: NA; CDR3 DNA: TGCGCCAGCAGCTTGGGAGTAGCGGGGGCGGGAGATACGCAGTATTTT; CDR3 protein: CASSLGVAGAGDTQYF
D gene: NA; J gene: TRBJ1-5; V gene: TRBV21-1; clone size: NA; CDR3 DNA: TGTGCCAGCAGCAAGGCAGGGGTTAGGGATCAGCCCCAGCATTTT; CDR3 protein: CASSKAGVRDQPQHF
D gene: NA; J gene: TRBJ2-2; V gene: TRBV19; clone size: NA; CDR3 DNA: TGTGCCAGTAGTATTCGGCAGGGTAGACTGGGTAGCACCGGGGAGCTGTTTTTT; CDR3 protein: CASSIRQGRLGSTGELFF
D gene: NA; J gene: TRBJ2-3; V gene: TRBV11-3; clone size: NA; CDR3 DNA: TGTGCCAGCAGCTCGACTGGGGATACGCAGTATTTT; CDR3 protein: CASSSTGDTQYF
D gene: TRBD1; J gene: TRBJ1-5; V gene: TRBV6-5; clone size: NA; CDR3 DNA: TGTGCCAGCAGTACAGGGGTTAATCAGCCCCAGCATTTT; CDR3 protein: CASSTGVNQPQHF
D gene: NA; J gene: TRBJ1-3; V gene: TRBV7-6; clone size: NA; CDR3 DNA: TGTGCCAGCAGCTCAACCAGACATGGAAACACCATATATTTT; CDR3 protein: CASSSTRHGNTIYF
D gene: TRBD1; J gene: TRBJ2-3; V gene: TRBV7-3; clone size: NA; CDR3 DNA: TGTGCCAGCAGCCCTAAACCGACAGGGATATTCACAGATACGCAGTATTTT; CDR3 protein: CASSPKPTGIFTDTQYF
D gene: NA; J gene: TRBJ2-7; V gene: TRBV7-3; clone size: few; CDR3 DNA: TGTGCCAGCAGCTTAAGTACGCCTAAAAATACCTACGAGCAGTACTTC; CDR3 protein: CASSLSTPKNTYEQYF
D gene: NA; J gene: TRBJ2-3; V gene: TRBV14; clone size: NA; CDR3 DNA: TGTGCCAGCAGCCAAAACGGACAAGCGCAGTATTTT; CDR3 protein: CASSQNGQAQYF
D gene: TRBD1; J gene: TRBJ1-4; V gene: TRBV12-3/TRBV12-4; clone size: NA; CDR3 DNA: TGTGCCACCCAGCGGACAGGCAATGAAAAACTGTTTTTT; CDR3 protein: CATQRTGNEKLFF
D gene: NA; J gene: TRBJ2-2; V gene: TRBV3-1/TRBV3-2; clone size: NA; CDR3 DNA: TGTGCCAGCAGCCAAGAAGAGCGTGTAGTCACCGGGGAGCTGTTTTTT; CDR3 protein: CASSQEERVVTGELFF
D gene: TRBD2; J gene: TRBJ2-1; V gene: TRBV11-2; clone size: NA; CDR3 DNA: TGTGCCAGCAGCCGAGGGATTGTGGGGACTAGGGTCAATGAGCAGTTCTTC; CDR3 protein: CASSRGIVGTRVNEQFF
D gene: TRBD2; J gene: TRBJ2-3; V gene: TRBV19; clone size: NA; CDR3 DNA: TGTGCCAGTAGTATGACTAGCGAGGATACGCAGTATTTT; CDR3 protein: CASSMTSEDTQYF
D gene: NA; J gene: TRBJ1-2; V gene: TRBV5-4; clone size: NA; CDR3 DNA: TGTGCCAGCAGCCGCCCGGACTCTAACTATGGCTACACCTTC; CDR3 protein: CASSRPDSNYGYTF
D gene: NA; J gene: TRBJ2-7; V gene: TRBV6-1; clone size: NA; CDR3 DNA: TGTGCCAGCAGTGAAGCATACGGTCAGGGCGGCTACGAGCAGTACTTC; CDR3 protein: CASSEAYGQGGYEQYF
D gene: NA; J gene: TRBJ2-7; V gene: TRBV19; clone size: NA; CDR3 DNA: TGTGCCAGTAGTCCGGACAGCTCCTACGAGCAGTACTTC; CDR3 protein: CASSPDSSYEQYF
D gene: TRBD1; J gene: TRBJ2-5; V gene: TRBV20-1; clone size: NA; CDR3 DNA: TGCAGTTCTGAGACAGGGAAGACCCAGTACTTC; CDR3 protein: CSSETGKTQYF
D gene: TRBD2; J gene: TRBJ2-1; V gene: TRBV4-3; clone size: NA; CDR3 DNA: TGCGCCAGCAGCCCACTAGCGGCCCCTGGGAATGAGCAGTTCTTC; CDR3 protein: CASSPLAAPGNEQFF
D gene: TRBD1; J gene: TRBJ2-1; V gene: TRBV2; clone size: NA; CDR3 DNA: TGTGCCAGCAGTGATACAGGGGGTTCCTACAATGAGCAGTTCTTC; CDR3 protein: CASSDTGGSYNEQFF
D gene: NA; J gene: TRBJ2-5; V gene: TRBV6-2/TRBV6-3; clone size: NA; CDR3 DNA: TGTGCCAGCAGTACTCTTCAGGGACAAGAGACCCAGTACTTC; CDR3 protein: CASSTLQGQETQYF
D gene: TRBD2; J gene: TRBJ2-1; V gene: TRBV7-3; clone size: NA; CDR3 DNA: TGTGCCAGCAGCTTGAGCGGGGGGCTCGAGTATGAGCAGTTCTTC; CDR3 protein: CASSLSGGLEYEQFF
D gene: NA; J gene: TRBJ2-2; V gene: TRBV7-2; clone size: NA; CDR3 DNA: TGTGCCAGCAGCTTGACAGCGAACACCGGGGAGCTGTTTTTT; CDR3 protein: CASSLTANTGELFF
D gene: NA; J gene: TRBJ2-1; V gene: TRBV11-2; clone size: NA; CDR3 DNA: TGTGCCAGCAGCTTCACGGGAGTAGCCTACAATGAGCAGTTCTTC; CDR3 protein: CASSFTGVAYNEQFF
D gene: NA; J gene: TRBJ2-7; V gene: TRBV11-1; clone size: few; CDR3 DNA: TGTGCCAGCGCGAAAAATAGGGGCAGGGTTAACGACGAGCAGTACTTC; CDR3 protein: CASAKNRGRVNDEQYF
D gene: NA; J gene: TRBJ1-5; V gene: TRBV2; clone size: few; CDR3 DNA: TGTGCCAGCCGACCGGGACTGGAAAATCAGCCCCAGCATTTT; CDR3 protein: CASRPGLENQPQHF
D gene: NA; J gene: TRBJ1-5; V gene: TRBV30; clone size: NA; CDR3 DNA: TGTGCCTGGAGTGTAGAGGGTTACAATCAGCCCCAGCATTTT; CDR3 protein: CAWSVEGYNQPQHF
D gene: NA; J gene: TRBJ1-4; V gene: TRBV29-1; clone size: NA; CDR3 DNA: TGCAGCGTTGAAGAGGACGAGGGCTGGGAACTGTTTTTT; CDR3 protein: CSVEEDEGWELFF
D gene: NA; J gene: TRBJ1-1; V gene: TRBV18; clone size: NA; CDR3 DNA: TGTGCCAGCTCCCCTACCGTTACAGGGTTTGCAACTGAAGCTTTCTTT; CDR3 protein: CASSPTVTGFATEAFF